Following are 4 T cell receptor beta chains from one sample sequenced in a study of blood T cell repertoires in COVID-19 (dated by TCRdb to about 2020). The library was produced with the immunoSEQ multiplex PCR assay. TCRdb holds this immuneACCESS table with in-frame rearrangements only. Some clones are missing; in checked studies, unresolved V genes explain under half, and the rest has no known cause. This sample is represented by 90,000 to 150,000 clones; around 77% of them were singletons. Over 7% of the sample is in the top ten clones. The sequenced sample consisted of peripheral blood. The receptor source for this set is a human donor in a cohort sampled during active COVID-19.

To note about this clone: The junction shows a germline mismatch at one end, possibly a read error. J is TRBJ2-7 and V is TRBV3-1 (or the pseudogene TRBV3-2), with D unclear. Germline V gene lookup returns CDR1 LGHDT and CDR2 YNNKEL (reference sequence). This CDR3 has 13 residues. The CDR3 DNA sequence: TGTGCCAGCAGCGAAGACATTTCCTACGAGCAGTACTTC. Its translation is CASSEDISYEQYF.

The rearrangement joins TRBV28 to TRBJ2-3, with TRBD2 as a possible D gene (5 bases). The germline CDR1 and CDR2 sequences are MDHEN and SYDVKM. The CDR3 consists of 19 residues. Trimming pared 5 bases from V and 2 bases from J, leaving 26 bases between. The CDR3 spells CASSPSWLASPGDTDTQYF. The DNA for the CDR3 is TGTGCCAGCAGTCCTTCGTGGCTTGCGTCTCCCGGGGACACAGATACGCAGTATTTT.

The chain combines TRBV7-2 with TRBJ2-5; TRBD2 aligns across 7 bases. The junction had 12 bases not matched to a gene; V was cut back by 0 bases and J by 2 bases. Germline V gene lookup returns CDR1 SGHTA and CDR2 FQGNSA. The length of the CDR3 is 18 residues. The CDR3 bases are TGTGCCAGCAGCTTAGCGCCTCCGCCAGCGGGGAAGCAAGAGACCCAGTACTTC. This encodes CASSLAPPPAGKQETQYF. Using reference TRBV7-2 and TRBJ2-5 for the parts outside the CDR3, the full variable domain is GAGVSQSPSNKVTEKGKDVELRCDPISGHTALYWYRQSLGQGLEFLIYFQGNSAPDKSGLPSDRFSAERTGGSVSTLTIQRTQQEDSAVYLCASSLAPPPAGKQETQYFGPGTRLLVL.

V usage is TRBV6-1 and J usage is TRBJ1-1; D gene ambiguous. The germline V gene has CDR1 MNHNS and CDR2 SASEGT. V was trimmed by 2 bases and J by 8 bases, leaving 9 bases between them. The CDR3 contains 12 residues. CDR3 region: CASSEYTGEAFF. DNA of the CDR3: TGTGCCAGCAGTGAATACACGGGGGAAGCTTTCTTT.